The 14 T cell receptor beta chains below come from one sample, sequenced in a study of tumor and adjacent non-tumor tissue in lung cancer. This sample's RNA came from whole unsorted tissue. The library came from three nested PCR rounds adapted from ARM-PCR protocols. One entry per CDR3 protein, called by TCRdb with MiXCR from the multiplex PCR reads. The top ten clones hold around 12% of a sample with about 76,000 distinct CDR3 sequences, under 70% of them seen once. Sequencing was carried out using lung tumor tissue. The receptors shown here come from a woman in her 70s with non-small cell lung cancer.

The table lists this clonotype with a count of one. Mismatch with germline at one junction end may stem from a read error. J is TRBJ2-3 and V is TRBV11-3; the match to TRBD2 covers 7 bases. The CDR3 length is 15 residues. The V gene's germline CDR1 is SGHNT and CDR2 YENEEA. CDR3 amino acids: CTSSLGGSPPDTQYF. The DNA for the CDR3 is TGTACCAGCAGCTTGGGGGGGAGCCCCCCAGATACGCAGTATTTT.

In regard to this clonotype: One end of the junction fails to match germline, which may point to a read error. The rearrangement uses TRBV10-3 and TRBJ1-1; D unclear. The V gene's germline CDR1 is ENHRY and CDR2 SYGVKD. The CDR3 loop spans 15 amino acids. This CDR3 is CAISESGSLNIEAFF. The CDR3 bases are TGTGCAATCAGTGAGTCGGGCAGCTTGAACATTGAAGCTTTCTTT.

This clonotype showed up just a few times. This could be a read error, since a much larger clone is one nucleotide away. CDR3 nucleotides: TGCAGTGCTAGGCGGTTAGCGGGCGCCTCCTACAATGAGGAGTTCTTC. Translated, it gives CSARRLAGASYNEEFF. The rearrangement joins TRBV20-1 to TRBJ2-1, with 7 nucleotides matching TRBD2. The V gene's germline CDR1 is DFQATT and CDR2 SNEGSKA (reference sequence). This CDR3 is built from 16 residues.

The chain is built from TRBV28 and TRBJ2-1; 9 nucleotides line up with TRBD1. The CDR3 is 16 amino acids. The germline V gene encodes CDR1 MDHEN and CDR2 SYDVKM. With 5 bases clipped from V and 1 base from J, the junction kept 6 bases outside the gene matches. CDR3 in DNA: TGTGCCAGCAGTGAAACAGGGGGCCTATCCTACAATGAGCAGTTCTTC. It yields the protein CASSETGGLSYNEQFF.

On this clonotype itself: Compared with germline, one end of the junction differs, possibly owing to a read error. The rearrangement links TRBV29-1 to TRBJ2-3; TRBD1 or TRBD2 may be the D gene (5 bases each). The CDR3 loop spans 15 amino acids. Germline-derived CDR1 and CDR2 are SQVTM and ANQGSEA. The CDR3 nucleotides read TGCAGCTTCTTAGGGAGCACGATTAGTACAGGTACGCAGTATTTT. It yields the protein CSFLGSTISTGTQYF.

This clonotype was recorded a few times. The chain has TRBV28 and TRBJ2-7; D is perhaps TRBD2 (6 bases). The CDR3 extends over 12 amino acids. Germline loops: CDR1 MDHEN, CDR2 SYDVKM. The CDR3 coding sequence is TGTACTAGCAGTCACCAGGGCCCCGAGCAGTACTTC. Protein: CTSSHQGPEQYF. Variable domain in full (rest from reference TRBV28 and TRBJ2-7): DVKVTQSSRYLVKRTGEKVFLECVQDMDHENMFWYRQDPGLGLRLIYFSYDVKMKEKGDIPEGYSVSREKKERFSLILESASTNQTSMYLCTSSHQGPEQYFGPGTRLTVT.

The chain carries TRBV29-1 and TRBJ2-1, with D hard to call. The V gene's germline CDR1 is SQVTM and CDR2 ANQGSEA. The length of the CDR3 is 13 residues. V lost 2 bases and J lost 6, with 11 bases in between. The CDR3 nucleotides read TGCAGCGTTGAATGTACGGTGGGCAATGAGCAGTTCTTC. It translates to CSVECTVGNEQFF.

Regarding this clonotype: Germline is not matched at one junction end, which may reflect a read error. CDR3 in amino acids: CTSSYSNTYGQFF. In DNA form, the CDR3 reads TGTACCAGCAGTTACTCGAACACCTACGGGCAGTTCTTC. The chain couples TRBV6-5 to TRBJ2-1; D is ambiguous. The CDR3 runs 13 residues. From germline, CDR1 is MNHEY and CDR2 SVGAGI.

V is TRBV5-1 and J is TRBJ2-5; D is undetermined. The V and J ends lost 8 bases and 4 bases respectively, with 18 bases between them. This CDR3 region has 14 residues. Per germline, CDR1 SGHRS and CDR2 YFSETQ. DNA of the CDR3: TGCGCCAGGAGTTTGGGTTTCCTTGGAGAGACCCAGTACTTC. Residues: CARSLGFLGETQYF.

The chain recombines TRBV7-2 with TRBJ2-1; D gene uncertain. Germline-derived CDR1 and CDR2 are SGHTA and FQGNSA. The CDR3 extends over 16 amino acids. V lost 1 base and J 0 bases, leaving 10 bases between the germline ends. The CDR3 region has the DNA TGTGCCAGCAGCTTAGATCTCGCAAGCTCCTACAATGAGCAGTTCTTC. This gives the protein CASSLDLASSYNEQFF.

Details on this clonotype: This may be a read error, as it is one base from a much larger clone. The gene calls are TRBV28 and TRBJ2-5, with D tentatively TRBD1 or TRBD2 (5 bases each). The V gene's germline CDR1 is MDHEN and CDR2 SYDVKM. The CDR3 loop spans 11 amino acids. The CDR3 DNA reads as TGTGTCAGCACCGGGGCGGAGACCCAGTACTTC. It encodes CVSTGAETQYF.

To note about this clonotype: A read error may account for a junction end that differs from germline. V gene TRBV12-3 or TRBV12-4 combines with J gene TRBJ2-2; no firm D call. CDR3 length: 14 amino acids. The CDR3 DNA follows: TGTGCCAGCAGTCCCCGATTAAACATCGGGGAGCTGTTTTTT. It yields the protein CASSPRLNIGELFF.

A single count supports this clonotype. The CDR3 spells CASSLWGDYTEAFF. In DNA form, the CDR3 reads TGTGCCAGCAGTTTGTGGGGGGACTACACTGAAGCTTTCTTT. The J gene is TRBJ1-1, the V gene TRBV12-3 or TRBV12-4, with D tentatively TRBD1 (5 bases). V lost 3 bases, J lost 3 bases, and 11 bases lay in between. There are 14 residues in the CDR3.

This sequence joins TRBV6-2 or TRBV6-3 and TRBJ2-7; 7 bases are a match to TRBD2. The CDR3 extends over 15 amino acids. Germline loops: CDR1 MNHEY, CDR2 SVGEGT. Germline trimming cut 7 bases from V and 1 base from J; bases unmatched to any gene: 10. CDR3 protein: CASMDGGTTSYEQYF. The CDR3 DNA follows: TGTGCCAGCATGGACGGCGGGACTACTTCCTACGAGCAGTACTTC.